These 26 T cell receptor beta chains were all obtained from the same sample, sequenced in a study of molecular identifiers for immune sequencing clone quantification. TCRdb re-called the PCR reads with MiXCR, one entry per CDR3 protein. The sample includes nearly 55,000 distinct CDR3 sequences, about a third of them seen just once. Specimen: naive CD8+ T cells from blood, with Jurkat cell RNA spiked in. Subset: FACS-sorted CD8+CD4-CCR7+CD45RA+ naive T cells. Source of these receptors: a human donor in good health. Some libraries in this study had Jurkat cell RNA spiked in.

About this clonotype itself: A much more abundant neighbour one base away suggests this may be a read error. CDR3 DNA sequence: TGTGCCAGCAGGGACGGGACGGGTCAGCCCCAGCATTTT. It yields the protein CASRDGTGQPQHF. The rearrangement joins TRBV6-2 or TRBV6-3 to TRBJ1-5; the D gene is possibly TRBD1 (5 bases). Between the trimmed V and J ends, which lost 6 bases and 6 bases, there was a span of 12 bases. The germline V gene has CDR1 MNHEY and CDR2 SVGEGT. This CDR3 has 13 amino acids.

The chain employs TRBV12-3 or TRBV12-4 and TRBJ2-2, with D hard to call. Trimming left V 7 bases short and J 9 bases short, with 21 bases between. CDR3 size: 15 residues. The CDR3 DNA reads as TGTGCCAGCAAAGTGGAAGAAGGCCCCCCCCGGGAGCTGTTTTTT. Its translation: CASKVEEGPPRELFF.

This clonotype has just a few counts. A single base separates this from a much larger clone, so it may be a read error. In nucleotides, the CDR3 is TGTGCCAGCAGCTTTGGTGAAAGACTGTTTTTT. Amino acid sequence: CASSFGERLFF. This chain joins TRBV7-2 and TRBJ1-4; D gene unclear. CDR3 length: 11 amino acids. Germline V lookup: CDR1 SGHTA, CDR2 FQGNSA.

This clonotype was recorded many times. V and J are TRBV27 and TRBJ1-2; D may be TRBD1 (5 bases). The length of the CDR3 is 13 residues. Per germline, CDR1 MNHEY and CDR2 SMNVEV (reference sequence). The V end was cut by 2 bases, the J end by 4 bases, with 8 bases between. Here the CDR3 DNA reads TGTGCCAGCAGTTTACAGGGAGGCTATGGCTACACCTTC. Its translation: CASSLQGGYGYTF.

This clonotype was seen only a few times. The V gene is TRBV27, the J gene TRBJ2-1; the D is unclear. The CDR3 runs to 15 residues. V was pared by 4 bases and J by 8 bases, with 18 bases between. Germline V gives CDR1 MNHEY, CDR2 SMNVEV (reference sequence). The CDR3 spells CASSSALGPLDEQFF. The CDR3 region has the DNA TGTGCCAGCAGTTCAGCTCTCGGCCCGTTAGATGAGCAGTTCTTC.

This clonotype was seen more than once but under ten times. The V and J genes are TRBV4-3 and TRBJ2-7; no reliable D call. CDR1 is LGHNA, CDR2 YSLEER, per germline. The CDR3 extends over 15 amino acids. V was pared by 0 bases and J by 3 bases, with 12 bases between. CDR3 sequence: CASSQEVATNYEQYF. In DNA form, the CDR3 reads TGCGCCAGCAGCCAAGAAGTGGCCACTAACTACGAGCAGTACTTC.

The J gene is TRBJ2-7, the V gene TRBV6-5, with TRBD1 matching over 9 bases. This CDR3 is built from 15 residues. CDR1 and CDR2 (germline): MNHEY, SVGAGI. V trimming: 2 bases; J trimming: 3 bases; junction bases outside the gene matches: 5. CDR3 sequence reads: CASSYGTGSIYEQYF. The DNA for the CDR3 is TGTGCCAGCAGTTACGGGACAGGGTCCATCTACGAGCAGTACTTC.

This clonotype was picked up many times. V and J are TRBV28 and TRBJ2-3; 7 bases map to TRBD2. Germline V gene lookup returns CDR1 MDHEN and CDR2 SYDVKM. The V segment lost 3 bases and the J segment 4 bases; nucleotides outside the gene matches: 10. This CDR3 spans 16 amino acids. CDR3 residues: CASSFWLAVRADTQYF. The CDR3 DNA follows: TGTGCCAGCAGTTTTTGGCTAGCGGTTAGGGCAGATACGCAGTATTTT.

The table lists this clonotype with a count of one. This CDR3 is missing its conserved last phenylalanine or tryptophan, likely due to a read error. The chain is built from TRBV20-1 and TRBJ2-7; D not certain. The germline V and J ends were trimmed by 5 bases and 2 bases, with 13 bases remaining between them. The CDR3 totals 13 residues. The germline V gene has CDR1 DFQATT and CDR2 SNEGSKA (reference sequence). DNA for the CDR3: TGCAGTGCTGAACAAGACACTACCTACGAGCAGTACATC. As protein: CSAEQDTTYEQYI.

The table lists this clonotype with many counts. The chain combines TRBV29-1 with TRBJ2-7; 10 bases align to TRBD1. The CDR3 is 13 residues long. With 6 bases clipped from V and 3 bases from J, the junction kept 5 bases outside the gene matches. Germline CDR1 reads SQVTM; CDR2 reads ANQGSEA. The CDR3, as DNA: TGCAGCGTGGGACAGGGGAGCGGCTACGAGCAGTACTTC. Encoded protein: CSVGQGSGYEQYF.

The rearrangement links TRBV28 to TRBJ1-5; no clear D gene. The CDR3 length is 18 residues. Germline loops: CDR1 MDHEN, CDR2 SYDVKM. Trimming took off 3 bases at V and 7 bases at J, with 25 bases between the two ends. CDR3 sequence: CASSLATNRRLTEQPQHF. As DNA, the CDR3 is TGTGCCAGCAGTTTGGCTACTAACCGCCGTCTAACCGAGCAGCCCCAGCATTTT.

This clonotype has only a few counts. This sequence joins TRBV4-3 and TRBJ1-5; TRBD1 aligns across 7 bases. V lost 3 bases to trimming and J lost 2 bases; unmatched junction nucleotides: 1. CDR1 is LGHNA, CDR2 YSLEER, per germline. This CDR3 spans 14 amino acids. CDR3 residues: CASSHDRGNQPQHF. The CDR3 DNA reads TGCGCCAGCAGCCATGACAGGGGCAATCAGCCCCAGCATTTT.

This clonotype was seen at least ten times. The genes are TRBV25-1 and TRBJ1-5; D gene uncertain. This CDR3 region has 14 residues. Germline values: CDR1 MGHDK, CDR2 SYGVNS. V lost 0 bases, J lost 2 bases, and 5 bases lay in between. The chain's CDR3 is CASSEYGGNQPQHF. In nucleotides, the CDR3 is TGTGCCAGCAGTGAATATGGGGGCAATCAGCCCCAGCATTTT.

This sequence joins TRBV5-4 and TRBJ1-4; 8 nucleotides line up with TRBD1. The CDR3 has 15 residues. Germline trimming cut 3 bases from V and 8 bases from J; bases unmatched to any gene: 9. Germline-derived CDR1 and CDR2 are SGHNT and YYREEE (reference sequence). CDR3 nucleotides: TGTGCCAGCAGCTCACGGACAGGGATTGGGGAAAAACTGTTTTTT. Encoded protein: CASSSRTGIGEKLFF.

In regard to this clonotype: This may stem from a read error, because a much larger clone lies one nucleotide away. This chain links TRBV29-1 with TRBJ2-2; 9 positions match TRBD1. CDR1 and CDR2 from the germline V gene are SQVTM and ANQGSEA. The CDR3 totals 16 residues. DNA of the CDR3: TGCAGCGTCCATACCCGGGACAGGGCGAACGCCGGGGAGCTGTTTTTT. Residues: CSVHTRDRANAGELFF.

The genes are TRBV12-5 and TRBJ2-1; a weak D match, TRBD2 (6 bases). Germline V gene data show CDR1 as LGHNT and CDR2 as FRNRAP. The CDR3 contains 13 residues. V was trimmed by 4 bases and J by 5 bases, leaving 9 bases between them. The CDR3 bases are TGTGCTAGTGGTTGCGGGACTCACAATGAGCAGTTCTTC. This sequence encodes CASGCGTHNEQFF. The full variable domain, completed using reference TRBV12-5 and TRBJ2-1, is DARVTQTPRHKVTEMGQEVTMRCQPILGHNTVFWYRQTMMQGLELLAYFRNRAPLDDSGMPKDRFSAEMPDATLATLKIQPSEPRDSAVYFCASGCGTHNEQFFGPGTRLTVL.

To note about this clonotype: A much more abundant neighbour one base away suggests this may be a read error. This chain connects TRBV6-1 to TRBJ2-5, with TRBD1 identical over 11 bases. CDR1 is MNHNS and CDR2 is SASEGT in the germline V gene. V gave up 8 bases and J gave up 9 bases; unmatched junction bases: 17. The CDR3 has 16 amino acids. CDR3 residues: CASLARGTGGFASQYF. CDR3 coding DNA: TGTGCCAGCCTGGCTCGTGGGACAGGGGGATTCGCGTCCCAGTACTTC.

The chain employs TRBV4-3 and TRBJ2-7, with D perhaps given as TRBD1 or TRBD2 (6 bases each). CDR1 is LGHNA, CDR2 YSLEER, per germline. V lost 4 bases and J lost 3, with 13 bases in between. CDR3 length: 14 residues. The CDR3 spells CASSPGQAGYEQYF. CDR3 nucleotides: TGCGCCAGCAGCCCGGGACAAGCGGGCTACGAGCAGTACTTC.

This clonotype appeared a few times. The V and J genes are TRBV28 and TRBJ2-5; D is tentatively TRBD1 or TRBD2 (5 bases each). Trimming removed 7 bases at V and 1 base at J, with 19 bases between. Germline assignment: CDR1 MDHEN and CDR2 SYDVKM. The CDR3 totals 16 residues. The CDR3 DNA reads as TGTGCCAGCAACCAACCCCCGGGACCCCCCCAAGAGACCCAGTACTTC. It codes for CASNQPPGPPQETQYF.

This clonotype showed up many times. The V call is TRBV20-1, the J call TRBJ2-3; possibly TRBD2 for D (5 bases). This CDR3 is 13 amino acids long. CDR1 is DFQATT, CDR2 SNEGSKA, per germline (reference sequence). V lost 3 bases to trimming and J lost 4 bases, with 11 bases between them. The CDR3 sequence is CSASPSWADTQYF. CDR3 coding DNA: TGCAGTGCTAGCCCTAGCTGGGCAGATACGCAGTATTTT.

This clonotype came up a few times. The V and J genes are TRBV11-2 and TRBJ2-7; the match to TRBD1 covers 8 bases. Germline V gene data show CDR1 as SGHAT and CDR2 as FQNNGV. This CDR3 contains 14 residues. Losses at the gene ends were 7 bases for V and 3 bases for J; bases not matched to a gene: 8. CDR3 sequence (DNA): TGTGCCAGCACCGTCGGACAGGGAAACTACGAGCAGTACTTC. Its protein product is CASTVGQGNYEQYF.

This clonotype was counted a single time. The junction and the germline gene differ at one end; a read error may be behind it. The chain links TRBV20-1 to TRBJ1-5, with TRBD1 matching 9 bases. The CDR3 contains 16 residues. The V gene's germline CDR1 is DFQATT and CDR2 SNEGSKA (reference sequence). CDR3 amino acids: CSAGGQGKYSNRPQHF. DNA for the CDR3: TGCAGTGCTGGGGGACAGGGAAAGTATAGCAATCGGCCCCAGCATTTT.

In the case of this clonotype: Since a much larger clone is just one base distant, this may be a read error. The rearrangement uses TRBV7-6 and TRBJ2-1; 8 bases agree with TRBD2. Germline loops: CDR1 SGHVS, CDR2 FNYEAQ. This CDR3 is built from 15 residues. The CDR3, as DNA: TGTGCCAGCAGCTTCTGGACTAGCAAGCTTGGTGAGCCGTTCTTC. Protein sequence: CASSFWTSKLGEPFF.

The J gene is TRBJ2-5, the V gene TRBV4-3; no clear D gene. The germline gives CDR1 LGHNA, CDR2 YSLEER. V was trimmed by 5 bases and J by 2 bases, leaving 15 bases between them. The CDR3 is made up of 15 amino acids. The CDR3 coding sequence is TGCGCCAGCAGCTCCTTTATGGCGGAACAAGAGACCCAGTACTTC. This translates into CASSSFMAEQETQYF.

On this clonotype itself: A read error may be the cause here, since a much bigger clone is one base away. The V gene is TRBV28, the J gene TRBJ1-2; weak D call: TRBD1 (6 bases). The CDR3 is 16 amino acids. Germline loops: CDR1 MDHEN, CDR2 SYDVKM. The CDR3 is CASSPARTESNHGYTF. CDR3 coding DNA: TGTGCCAGCAGCCCAGCCCGGACAGAATCTAACCATGGCTACACCTTC.

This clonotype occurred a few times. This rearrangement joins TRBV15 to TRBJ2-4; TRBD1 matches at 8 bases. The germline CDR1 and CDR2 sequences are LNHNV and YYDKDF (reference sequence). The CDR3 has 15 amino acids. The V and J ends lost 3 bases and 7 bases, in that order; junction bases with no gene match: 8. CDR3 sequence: CATSRIDRGGNIQYF. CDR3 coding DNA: TGTGCCACCAGCAGGATTGACAGGGGAGGCAACATTCAGTACTTC.